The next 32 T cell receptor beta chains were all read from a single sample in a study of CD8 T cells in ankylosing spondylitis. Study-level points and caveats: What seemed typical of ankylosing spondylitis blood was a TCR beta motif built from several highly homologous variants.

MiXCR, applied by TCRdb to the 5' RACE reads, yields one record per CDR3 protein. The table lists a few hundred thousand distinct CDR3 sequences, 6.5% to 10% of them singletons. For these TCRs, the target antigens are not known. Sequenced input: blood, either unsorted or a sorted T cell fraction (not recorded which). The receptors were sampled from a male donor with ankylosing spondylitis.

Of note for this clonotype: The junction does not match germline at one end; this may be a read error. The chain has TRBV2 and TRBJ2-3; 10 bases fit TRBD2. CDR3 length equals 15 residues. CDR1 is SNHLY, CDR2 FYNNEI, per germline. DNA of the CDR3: TGTGGCAGCGGGAGGGGGCTAGCGAACACAGATACGCAGTATTTT. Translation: CGSGRGLANTDTQYF.

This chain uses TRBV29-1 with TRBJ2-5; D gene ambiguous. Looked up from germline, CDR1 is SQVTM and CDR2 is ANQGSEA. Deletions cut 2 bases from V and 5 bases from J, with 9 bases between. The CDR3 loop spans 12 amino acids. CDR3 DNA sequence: TGCAGCGTTGAAAGGACGCCGGAGACCCAGTACTTC. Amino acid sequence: CSVERTPETQYF.

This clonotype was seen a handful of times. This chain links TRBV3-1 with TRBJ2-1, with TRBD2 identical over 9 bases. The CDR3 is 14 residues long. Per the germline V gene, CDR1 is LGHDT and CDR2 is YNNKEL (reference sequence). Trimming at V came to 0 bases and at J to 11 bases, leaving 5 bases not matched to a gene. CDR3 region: CASSQDLSGRKQFF. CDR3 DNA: TGTGCCAGCAGCCAAGATCTTAGCGGGAGAAAGCAGTTCTTC.

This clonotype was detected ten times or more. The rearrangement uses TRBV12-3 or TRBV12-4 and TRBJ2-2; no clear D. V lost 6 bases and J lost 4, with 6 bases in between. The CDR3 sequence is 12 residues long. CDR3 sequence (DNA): TGTGCCAGCAGCTTGCTCACCGGGGAGCTGTTTTTT. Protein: CASSLLTGELFF.

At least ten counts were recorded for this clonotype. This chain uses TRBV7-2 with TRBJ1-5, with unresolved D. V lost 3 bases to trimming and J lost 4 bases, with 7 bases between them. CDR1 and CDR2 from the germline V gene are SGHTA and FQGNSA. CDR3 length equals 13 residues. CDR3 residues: CASSFRGNQPQHF. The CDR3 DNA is TGTGCCAGCAGCTTTAGAGGAAATCAGCCCCAGCATTTT.

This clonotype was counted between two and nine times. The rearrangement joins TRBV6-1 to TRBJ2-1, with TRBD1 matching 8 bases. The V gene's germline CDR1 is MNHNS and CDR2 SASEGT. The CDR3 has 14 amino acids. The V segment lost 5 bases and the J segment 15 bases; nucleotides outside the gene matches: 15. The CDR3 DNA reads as TGTGCCAGCAGTACCCCAGACAGGGGCGAGCTTCCGTTCTTC. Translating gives CASSTPDRGELPFF.

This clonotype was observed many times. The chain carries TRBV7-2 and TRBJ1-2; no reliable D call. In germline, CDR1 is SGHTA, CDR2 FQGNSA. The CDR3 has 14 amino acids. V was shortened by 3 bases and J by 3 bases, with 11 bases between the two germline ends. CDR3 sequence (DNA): TGTGCCAGCAGCTTGGAGGAGGGTGACTATGGCTACACCTTC. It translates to CASSLEEGDYGYTF.

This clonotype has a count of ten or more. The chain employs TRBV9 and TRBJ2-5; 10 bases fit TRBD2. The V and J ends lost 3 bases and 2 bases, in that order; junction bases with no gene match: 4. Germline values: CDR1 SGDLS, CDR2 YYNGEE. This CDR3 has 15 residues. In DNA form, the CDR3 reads TGTGCCAGCAGCGAGAGCGGGAGGGGTCAAGAGACCCAGTACTTC. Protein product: CASSESGRGQETQYF.

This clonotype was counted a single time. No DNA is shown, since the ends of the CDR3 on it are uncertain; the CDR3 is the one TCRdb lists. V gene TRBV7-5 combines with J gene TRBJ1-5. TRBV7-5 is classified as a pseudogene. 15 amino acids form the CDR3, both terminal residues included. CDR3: CISVPEAPRNQPQHF.

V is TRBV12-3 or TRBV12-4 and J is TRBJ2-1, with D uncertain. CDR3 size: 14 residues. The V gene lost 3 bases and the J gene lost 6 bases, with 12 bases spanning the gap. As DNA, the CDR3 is TGTGCCAGCAGTTTCTCGACGCTCGCCAATGAGCAGTTCTTC. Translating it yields CASSFSTLANEQFF.

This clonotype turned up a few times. The CDR3 DNA reads TGCGCCAGCAGCCCCCAGAGTGGGAGAAGCTACGAGCAGTACTTC. Its protein product is CASSPQSGRSYEQYF. The rearrangement joins TRBV5-1 to TRBJ2-7; perhaps TRBD2 as D (5 bases). With 4 bases removed from V and 3 bases from J, the gap between germline ends came to 17 bases. The CDR3 length is 15 residues. CDR1 SGHRS and CDR2 YFSETQ come from the germline V gene. The complete variable domain, with remaining parts taken from reference TRBV5-1 and TRBJ2-7, reads KAGVTQTPRYLIKTRGQQVTLSCSPISGHRSVSWYQQTPGQGLQFLFEYFSETQRNKGNFPGRFSGRQFSNSRSEMNVSTLELGDSALYLCASSPQSGRSYEQYFGPGTRLTVT.

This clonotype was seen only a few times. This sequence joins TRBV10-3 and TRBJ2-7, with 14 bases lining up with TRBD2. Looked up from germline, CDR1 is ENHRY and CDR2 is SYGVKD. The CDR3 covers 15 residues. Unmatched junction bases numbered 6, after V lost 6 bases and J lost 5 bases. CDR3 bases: TGTGCCATCAGGGGGGGACTAGCGGGAGTAGACGAGCAGTACTTC. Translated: CAIRGGLAGVDEQYF.

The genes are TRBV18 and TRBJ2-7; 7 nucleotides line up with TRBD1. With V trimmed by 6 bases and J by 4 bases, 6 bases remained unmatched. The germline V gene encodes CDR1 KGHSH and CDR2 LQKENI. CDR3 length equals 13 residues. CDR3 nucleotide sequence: TGTGCCAGCTCGCGCTCAGGGGGTTACGAGCAGTACTTC. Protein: CASSRSGGYEQYF.

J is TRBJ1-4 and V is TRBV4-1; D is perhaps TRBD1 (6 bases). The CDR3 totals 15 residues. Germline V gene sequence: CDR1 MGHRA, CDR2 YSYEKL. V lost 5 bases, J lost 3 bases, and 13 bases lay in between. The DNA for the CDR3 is TGCGCCAGCAGCTACAACAGGGCTGCTAATGAAAAACTGTTTTTT. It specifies CASSYNRAANEKLFF.

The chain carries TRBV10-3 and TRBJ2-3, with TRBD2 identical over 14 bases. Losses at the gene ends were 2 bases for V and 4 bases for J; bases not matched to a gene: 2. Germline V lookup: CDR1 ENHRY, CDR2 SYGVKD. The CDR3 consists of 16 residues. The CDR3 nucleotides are TGTGCCATCAGTGAGAGGACTAGCGGGAGGTCAGATACGCAGTATTTT. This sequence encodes CAISERTSGRSDTQYF.

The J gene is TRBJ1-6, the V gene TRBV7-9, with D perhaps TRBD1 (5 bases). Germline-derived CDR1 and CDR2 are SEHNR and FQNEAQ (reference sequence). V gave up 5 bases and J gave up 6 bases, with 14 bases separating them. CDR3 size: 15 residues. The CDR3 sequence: CASSTRQPVNSPLHF. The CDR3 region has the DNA TGTGCCAGCAGCACTCGACAGCCAGTTAATTCACCCCTCCACTTT. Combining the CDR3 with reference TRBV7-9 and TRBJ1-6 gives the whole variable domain DTGVSQNPRHKITKRGQNVTFRCDPISEHNRLYWYRQTLGQGPEFLTYFQNEAQLEKSRLLSDRFSAERPKGSFSTLEIQRTEQGDSAMYLCASSTRQPVNSPLHFGNGTRLTVT.

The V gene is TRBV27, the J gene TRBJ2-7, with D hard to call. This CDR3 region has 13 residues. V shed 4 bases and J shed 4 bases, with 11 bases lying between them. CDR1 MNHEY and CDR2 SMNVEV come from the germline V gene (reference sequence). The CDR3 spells CASSSLVGYEQYF. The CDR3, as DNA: TGTGCCAGCAGTTCCCTCGTGGGTTACGAGCAGTACTTC.

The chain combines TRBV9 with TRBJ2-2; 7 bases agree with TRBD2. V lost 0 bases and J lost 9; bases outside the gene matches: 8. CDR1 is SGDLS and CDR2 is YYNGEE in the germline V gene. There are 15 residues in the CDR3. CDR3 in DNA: TGTGCCAGCAGCGTAGTTGGGGACTATCGCCGGGAGCTGTTTTTT. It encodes CASSVVGDYRRELFF.

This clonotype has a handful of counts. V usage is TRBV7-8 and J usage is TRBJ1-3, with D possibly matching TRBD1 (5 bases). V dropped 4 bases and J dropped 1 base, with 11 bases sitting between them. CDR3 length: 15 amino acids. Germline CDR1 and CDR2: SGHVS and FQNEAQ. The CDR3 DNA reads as TGTGCCAGCAGCTGGTTTGGGGGATCTGGAAACACCATATATTTT. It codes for CASSWFGGSGNTIYF.

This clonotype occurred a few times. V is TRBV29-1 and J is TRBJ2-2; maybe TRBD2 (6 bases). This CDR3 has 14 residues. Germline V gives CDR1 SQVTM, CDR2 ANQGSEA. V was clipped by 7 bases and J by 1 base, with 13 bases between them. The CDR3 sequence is CSDQTRGNTGELFF. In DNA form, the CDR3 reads TGCAGCGACCAGACTAGGGGGAACACCGGGGAGCTGTTTTTT.

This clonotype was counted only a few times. In DNA, the CDR3 is TGTGCCAGCAGCCTGGGACAGGGCAACATATATTTT. It specifies CASSLGQGNIYF. The gene calls are TRBV7-9 and TRBJ1-3, with 9 nucleotides matching TRBD1. V gave up 5 bases and J gave up 12 bases; unmatched junction bases: 5. CDR1 and CDR2 from the germline V gene are SEHNR and FQNEAQ (reference sequence). The CDR3 extends over 12 amino acids.

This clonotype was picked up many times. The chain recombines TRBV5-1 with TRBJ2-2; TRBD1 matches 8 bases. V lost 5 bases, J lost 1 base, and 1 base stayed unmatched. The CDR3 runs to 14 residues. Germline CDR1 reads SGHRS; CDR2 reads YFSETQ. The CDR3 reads CASRGQENTGELFF. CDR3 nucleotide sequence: TGCGCCAGCAGGGGACAGGAGAACACCGGGGAGCTGTTTTTT.

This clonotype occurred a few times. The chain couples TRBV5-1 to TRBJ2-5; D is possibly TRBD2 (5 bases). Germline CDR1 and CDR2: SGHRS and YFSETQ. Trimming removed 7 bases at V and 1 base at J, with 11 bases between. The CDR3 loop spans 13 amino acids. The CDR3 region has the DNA TGCGCCAGCCAGACCAGCGGCCAAGAGACCCAGTACTTC. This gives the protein CASQTSGQETQYF.

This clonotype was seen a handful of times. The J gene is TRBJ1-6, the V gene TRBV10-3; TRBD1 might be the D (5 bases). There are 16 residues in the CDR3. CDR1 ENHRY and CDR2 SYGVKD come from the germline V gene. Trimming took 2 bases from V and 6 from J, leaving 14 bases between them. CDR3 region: CAISEAKTALNSPLHF. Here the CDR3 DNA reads TGTGCCATCAGTGAGGCCAAGACAGCTCTTAATTCACCCCTCCACTTT.

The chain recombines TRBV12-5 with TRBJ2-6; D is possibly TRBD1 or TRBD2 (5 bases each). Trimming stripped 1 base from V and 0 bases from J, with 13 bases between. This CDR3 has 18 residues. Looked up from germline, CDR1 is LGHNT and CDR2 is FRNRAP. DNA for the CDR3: TGTGCTAGTGGTTTGGGCCGGGACGGATACTCTGGGGCCAACGTCCTGACTTTC. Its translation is CASGLGRDGYSGANVLTF.

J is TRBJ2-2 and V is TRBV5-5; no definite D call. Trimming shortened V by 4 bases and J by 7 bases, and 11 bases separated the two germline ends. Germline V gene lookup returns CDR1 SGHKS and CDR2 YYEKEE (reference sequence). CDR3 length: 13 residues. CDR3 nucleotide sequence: TGTGCCAGCAGCACCCAGACTCTCGGGGAGCTGTTTTTT. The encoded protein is CASSTQTLGELFF.

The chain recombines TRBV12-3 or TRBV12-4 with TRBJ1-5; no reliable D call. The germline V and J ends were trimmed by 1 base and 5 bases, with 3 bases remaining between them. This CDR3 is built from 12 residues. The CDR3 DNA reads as TGTGCCAGCAGTTTAGTTCATCAGCCCCAGCATTTT. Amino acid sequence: CASSLVHQPQHF.

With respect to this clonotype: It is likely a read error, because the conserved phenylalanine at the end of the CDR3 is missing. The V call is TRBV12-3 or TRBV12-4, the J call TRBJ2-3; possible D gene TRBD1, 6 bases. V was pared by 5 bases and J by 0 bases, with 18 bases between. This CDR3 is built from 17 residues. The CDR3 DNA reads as TGTGCCAGCAGTACACAGGGCATTGGGATAAGCACAGATACGCAGTATTCT. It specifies CASSTQGIGISTDTQYS.

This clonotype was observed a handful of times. CDR3 bases: TGTGCCAGCAGCAGTTCGGGACAGGGCATCTACGAGCAGTACTTC. This codes for CASSSSGQGIYEQYF. This chain joins TRBV7-9 and TRBJ2-7, with 9 nucleotides matching TRBD1. CDR1 is SEHNR and CDR2 is FQNEAQ in the germline V gene (reference sequence). The ends lost 5 bases at V and 3 bases at J; junction bases unmatched: 8. This CDR3 contains 15 residues.

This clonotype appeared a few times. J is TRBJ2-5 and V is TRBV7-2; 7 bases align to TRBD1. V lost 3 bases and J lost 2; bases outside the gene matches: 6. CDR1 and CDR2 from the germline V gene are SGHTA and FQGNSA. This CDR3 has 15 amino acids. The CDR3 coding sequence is TGTGCCAGCAGCTTGACAGGGACACCGCAAGAGACCCAGTACTTC. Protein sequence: CASSLTGTPQETQYF.

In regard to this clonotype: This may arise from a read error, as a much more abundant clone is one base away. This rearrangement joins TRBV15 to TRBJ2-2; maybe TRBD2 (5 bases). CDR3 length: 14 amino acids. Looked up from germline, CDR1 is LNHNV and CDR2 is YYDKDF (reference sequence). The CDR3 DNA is TGTGCCACCGAGGAGGAAGATCTAACCGGGGAGCTGTATTTT. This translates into CATEEEDLTGELYF.

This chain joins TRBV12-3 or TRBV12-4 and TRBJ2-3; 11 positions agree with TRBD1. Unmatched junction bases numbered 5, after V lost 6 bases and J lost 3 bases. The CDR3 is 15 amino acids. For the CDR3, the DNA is TGTGCCAGCAGGCCAGGGACAGGGGGGACAGATACGCAGTATTTT. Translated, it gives CASRPGTGGTDTQYF.